This paragraph covers one TCR beta chain sequence. The table lists this clone with a count of one. Its antigen specificity is not known. Per-base qualities were not stored, and no clone one base away is much larger. This sample was taken from a study of lymphopenia after photon versus proton radiotherapy (dated by TCRdb to the late 2010s). Regarding the study in general: In patients with gastrointestinal tumors who developed high-grade lymphopenia, the study compared the immunological effects of photon radiation therapy with those of proton radiation therapy. The roughly 18 patients in the cohort had gastrointestinal tumors, were treated with either photon or proton therapy, and subsequently developed lymphopenia. The goal of the study was to describe how the two radiation modalities differ in their effects on the immune system. What the work shows at the level of the full study, not this receptor alone: Across the cohort, among patients who died, a greater drop in TCR diversity after the nadir was inversely correlated with overall survival time. After the lymphocyte count nadir, photon-treated repertoires showed oligoclonal expansion, especially of CD8+ Temra cells, which drove the drop in diversity. The survival association was assessed only in patients who died, and better survival with proton therapy was presented by the authors as a possibility rather than a demonstrated result. Relative stability during treatment was observed in proton-treated patients, whereas loss of naive T cells and TCR diversity and gain of effector/memory populations were observed in photon-treated patients.

The library was built by means of the immunoSEQ multiplex PCR assay. T cell repertoires were profiled with deep sequencing of rearranged TCR beta loci together with multiparametric flow cytometry. TCRdb mirrors the immuneACCESS table, restricted to in-frame sequences. Some clones are absent from its copies; in checked studies, under half trace to an unresolved V gene, and the reason for the others is unknown. This sample holds under 30,000 clones; roughly nine tenths were observed only once. In total, the top ten clones hold 0.65% to 0.9% of the sample. Germline trimming amounts to 3 bases on V and 3 bases on J, with 3 as the count of junction bases outside the gene matches. CDR3 length: 15 amino acids, cysteine to phenylalanine. The CDR3 DNA has 45 bases and is translated from base 1. The germline V gene encodes CDR1 SGHTA and CDR2 FQGNSA.

The V gene is TRBV7-2 and the J gene is TRBJ2-1; 9 bases in the middle match TRBD2. The receptor's source is a woman between 50 and 59 years old with cholangiocarcinoma. Specimen: peripheral blood, collected from a patient treated with photon-based radiotherapy. The sequenced DNA: TGTGCCAGCAGCTTTAGCGGGGGCCACTACAATGAGCAGTTCTTC. The translation is CASSFSGGHYNEQFF.